The clone carrying this T cell receptor beta chain was counted only a few times. Its antigen remains unknown. V was trimmed by 10 bases and J by 6 bases, leaving 15 bases between them. This CDR3 has 12 residues. Germline loops: CDR1 MNHEY, CDR2 SMNVEV (reference sequence). A single record per CDR3 protein comes from TCRdb applying MiXCR to the 5' RACE reads. This sample has 500,000 to 650,000 distinct CDR3 sequences, with around 17% found just once. The data are from a study of T cells after yellow fever vaccination. As for the study in general: Preparation of fractions with low cell numbers was performed using SMART-Seq v4 Ultra Low Input. Study conclusions and caveats: Contaminating bulk clonotypes could be abundant in FACS-sorted repertoires. Clones from primary vaccination mostly reappeared after the booster (approximately 95% CD4, under 90% CD8). Weaker, the secondary response peaked sooner, at day 5 versus 15.

This specimen consisted of PBMCs, obtained roughly 5 days after the first yellow fever vaccination. The sequence was obtained from a man aged 18-30 years who received the YFV17D yellow fever vaccine. The chain employs TRBV27 and TRBJ1-1, with a weak D call TRBD1 (5 bases). CDR3 amino acids: CATQGRGAEAFF. The CDR3 DNA follows: TGTGCCACCCAGGGAAGGGGAGCTGAAGCTTTCTTT.